Presented here are 13 T cell receptor beta chains from one specimen sequenced in a study of blood T cell repertoires in COVID-19. Sequenced by immunoSEQ multiplex PCR; TCRdb stores in-frame clones only, minus some. The data hold fewer than 150,000 clones, with approximately 90% observed a single time. Input material: peripheral blood. The receptor set was obtained from a human donor in a cohort sampled during active COVID-19.

V is TRBV10-3 and J is TRBJ2-3, with 11 bases identical to TRBD1. Losses at the gene ends were 6 bases for V and 6 bases for J; bases not matched to a gene: 8. In germline, CDR1 is ENHRY, CDR2 SYGVKD. The CDR3 runs to 15 residues. CDR3 nucleotide sequence: TGTGCCATCAGGAGGACAGGGGGCAGTGCGGATACGCAGTATTTT. It yields the protein CAIRRTGGSADTQYF.

The chain has TRBV5-4 and TRBJ1-2; 7 bases line up with TRBD1. The CDR3 consists of 14 residues. V dropped 4 bases and J dropped 2; count of bases not matched to a gene: 5. The germline gives CDR1 SGHNT, CDR2 YYREEE (reference sequence). Here the CDR3 DNA reads TGTGCCAGCAGCGCCGTGACAGGGAACTATGGCTACACCTTC. Translated: CASSAVTGNYGYTF.

In this sample, this clone turned up many times. This chain joins TRBV30 and TRBJ2-7; TRBD1 matches 7 bases. The germline V gene encodes CDR1 GTSNPN and CDR2 SVGIG (reference sequence). J was trimmed by 2 bases and V by 2 bases; bases with no gene match: 6. There are 14 residues in the CDR3. This CDR3 reads CAWSTGQETYEQYF. The DNA for the CDR3 is TGTGCCTGGAGTACCGGACAGGAGACCTACGAGCAGTACTTC.

The V gene is TRBV6-6, the J gene TRBJ1-5; weak D call: TRBD1 (6 bases). There are 14 residues in the CDR3. V dropped 6 bases and J dropped 7 bases, with 16 bases sitting between them. The germline gives CDR1 MNHNY, CDR2 SVGAGI (reference sequence). The CDR3: CASSQQGTGQPQHF. DNA for the CDR3: TGTGCCAGCAGCCAACAGGGAACGGGGCAGCCCCAGCATTTT.

This clone was counted a few times. V usage is TRBV19 and J usage is TRBJ2-7; 9 bases match TRBD2. Per germline, CDR1 LNHDA and CDR2 SQIVND (reference sequence). This CDR3 has 16 amino acids. Germline trimming cut 2 bases from V and 2 bases from J; bases unmatched to any gene: 7. The CDR3 reads CASSISPGLAAYEQYF. The CDR3 nucleotides read TGTGCCAGTAGTATAAGTCCGGGACTAGCCGCCTACGAGCAGTACTTC.

The chain uses TRBV30 and TRBJ2-2; 11 bases are shared with TRBD2. Germline lookup yields CDR1 GTSNPN and CDR2 SVGIG (reference sequence). Losses at the gene ends were 5 bases for V and 4 bases for J; bases not matched to a gene: 9. This CDR3 has 16 amino acids. CDR3 amino acids: CAWAKTSGVITGELFF. CDR3 coding DNA: TGTGCCTGGGCCAAGACTAGCGGGGTAATCACCGGGGAGCTGTTTTTT. The variable domain in full, completed from reference TRBV30 and TRBJ2-2, reads SQTIHQWPATLVQPVGSPLSLECTVEGTSNPNLYWYRQAAGRGLQLLFYSVGIGQISSEVPQNLSASRPQDRQFILSSKKLLLSDSGFYLCAWAKTSGVITGELFFGEGSRLTVL.

V gene TRBV4-1 combines with J gene TRBJ2-3; 7 bases map to TRBD2. The germline gives CDR1 MGHRA, CDR2 YSYEKL. CDR3 length: 16 amino acids. V shed 1 base and J 2 bases; nucleotides not matched to a gene: 6. The CDR3 is CASSQGSAGVTDTQYF. The CDR3 region has the DNA TGCGCCAGCAGCCAAGGTTCCGCGGGGGTCACAGATACGCAGTATTTT.

V is TRBV7-2 and J is TRBJ2-4; 11 bases match TRBD2. The V gene end was trimmed by 1 base and the J gene end by 2 bases; junction bases not matched to a gene: 4. This CDR3 has 17 amino acids. The V gene's germline CDR1 is SGHTA and CDR2 FQGNSA. CDR3 region: CASSLVASGGTKNIQYF. The DNA for the CDR3 is TGTGCCAGCAGCTTAGTGGCTAGCGGGGGGACCAAAAACATTCAGTACTTC. The full variable domain, in which reference TRBV7-2 and TRBJ2-4 provide the parts outside the CDR3, is GAGVSQSPSNKVTEKGKDVELRCDPISGHTALYWYRQSLGQGLEFLIYFQGNSAPDKSGLPSDRFSAERTGGSVSTLTIQRTQQEDSAVYLCASSLVASGGTKNIQYFGAGTRLSVL.

V and J are TRBV11-2 and TRBJ1-2; D perhaps matches TRBD1 (5 bases). CDR1 SGHAT and CDR2 FQNNGV come from the germline V gene. With 4 bases removed from V and 3 bases from J, the gap between germline ends came to 9 bases. The CDR3 has 13 amino acids. CDR3 protein: CASSSTGYYGYTF. The CDR3, as DNA: TGTGCCAGCAGCTCAACAGGTTACTATGGCTACACCTTC.

This clone appeared a single time. The J gene is TRBJ2-7, the V gene TRBV9; TRBD2 matches 11 bases. This CDR3 contains 17 residues. Germline lookup yields CDR1 SGDLS and CDR2 YYNGEE. V lost 4 bases, J lost 0 bases, and 9 bases stayed unmatched. CDR3 amino acids: CASSPRASGGLSYEQYF. Written as DNA, the CDR3 is TGTGCCAGCAGCCCTCGGGCTAGCGGGGGGCTCTCCTACGAGCAGTACTTC.

The rearrangement uses TRBV15 and TRBJ2-1; possibly TRBD1 for D (6 bases). CDR1 and CDR2 from the germline V gene are LNHNV and YYDKDF (reference sequence). This CDR3 has 14 residues. V was shortened by 1 base and J by 15 bases, with 19 bases between the two germline ends. The CDR3 DNA reads TGTGCCACCAGCAGAGCCCAGGCCCCAGGGGAGTGGTTCTTC. Residues: CATSRAQAPGEWFF.

This chain connects TRBV7-2 to TRBJ1-2, with 8 bases identical to TRBD1. Looked up from germline, CDR1 is SGHTA and CDR2 is FQGNSA. The CDR3 totals 17 residues. V was pared by 4 bases and J by 3 bases, with 13 bases of the junction left unmatched. The CDR3 DNA follows: TGTGCCAGCAGCTCCACAGGGGGATTAGCGCGCCACTATGGCTACACCTTC. It translates to CASSSTGGLARHYGYTF.

CDR3 residues: CASSYASTYNEQFF. The CDR3 DNA reads TGTGCCAGCAGTTACGCCTCTACCTACAATGAGCAGTTCTTC. This rearrangement joins TRBV6-2 or TRBV6-3 to TRBJ2-1; D unresolved. Germline V gene data show CDR1 as MNHEY and CDR2 as SVGEGT. V gave up 2 bases and J gave up 2 bases, with 7 bases separating them. CDR3 length: 14 amino acids.